This entry lists 18 T cell receptor beta chains sequenced from one sample in a study of cytomegalovirus exposure and HLA in healthy donors. Vbeta (60) and Jbeta (13) primers were used in the PCR. Sequencing was performed with immunoSEQ multiplex PCR; in TCRdb, only in-frame clones are kept and a portion is missing. This table holds 200,000 to 300,000 clones, 84% found once. The sample was PBMCs. The receptors were sampled from a woman in her 40s in good health and CMV-seropositive.

V and J are TRBV14 and TRBJ2-3; perhaps TRBD2 as D (6 bases). The V end lost 5 bases, the J end lost 2 bases, and 14 bases lay between the germline ends. The CDR3 contains 15 residues. Germline values: CDR1 SGHDN, CDR2 FVKESK. Here the CDR3 reads CASSSLAGNTDTQYF. For the CDR3, the DNA is TGTGCCAGCAGCTCCCTTGCGGGAAACACAGATACGCAGTATTTT.

V gene TRBV25-1 combines with J gene TRBJ2-3, with 9 bases that match TRBD1. Looked up from germline, CDR1 is MGHDK and CDR2 is SYGVNS. The CDR3 is 15 amino acids. V was pared by 4 bases and J by 2 bases, with 4 bases of the junction left unmatched. The CDR3 spells CASSGRDRVTDTQYF. The CDR3 region has the DNA TGTGCCAGCAGTGGACGGGACAGGGTCACAGATACGCAGTATTTT.

The CDR3 protein is CASSPGLAGADEQFF. The CDR3, as DNA: TGCGCCAGCAGCCCGGGACTAGCGGGAGCAGATGAGCAGTTCTTC. The rearrangement uses TRBV4-1 and TRBJ2-1; 14 nucleotides agree with TRBD2. Germline V gene data show CDR1 as MGHRA and CDR2 as YSYEKL. CDR3 size: 15 residues. Trimming took 4 bases from V and 8 from J; bases not matched to a gene: 4.

V is TRBV30 and J is TRBJ2-2; D unclear. V was shortened by 2 bases and J by 0 bases, with 13 bases between the two germline ends. Per germline, CDR1 GTSNPN and CDR2 SVGIG (reference sequence). This CDR3 is 16 amino acids long. The CDR3 DNA sequence: TGTGCCTGGAGTTCCAAGGCCCGGGCGAACACCGGGGAGCTGTTTTTT. Its protein is CAWSSKARANTGELFF. Combining the CDR3 with reference TRBV30 and TRBJ2-2 gives the whole variable domain SQTIHQWPATLVQPVGSPLSLECTVEGTSNPNLYWYRQAAGRGLQLLFYSVGIGQISSEVPQNLSASRPQDRQFILSSKKLLLSDSGFYLCAWSSKARANTGELFFGEGSRLTVL.

This clone has only one observation. This chain's CDR3 is CASSLAGNSPIYEQYF. For the CDR3, the DNA is TGTGCCAGCAGCTTAGCTGGAAACAGTCCGATTTACGAGCAGTACTTC. The chain employs TRBV7-6 and TRBJ2-7; no clear D gene. Germline V CDR1 and CDR2: SGHVS, FNYEAQ. CDR3 length: 16 residues. V was shortened by 0 bases and J by 4 bases, with 16 bases between the two germline ends.

The chain employs TRBV18 and TRBJ2-7; TRBD2 matches at 7 bases. J gave up 3 bases and V 4 bases, and 6 bases lay outside the gene matches. The CDR3 extends over 14 amino acids. Germline V CDR1 and CDR2: KGHSH, LQKENI. CDR3 region: CASSLAGAGYEQYF. In nucleotides, the CDR3 is TGTGCCAGCTCACTCGCGGGAGCTGGCTACGAGCAGTACTTC.

The rearrangement links TRBV25-1 to TRBJ1-2; D unresolved. This CDR3 comprises 14 residues. V was pared by 0 bases and J by 6 bases, with 11 bases between. CDR1 and CDR2 (germline): MGHDK, SYGVNS. The CDR3 DNA reads TGTGCCAGCAGTGAATATTTTCCGGGTGATGGCTACACCTTC. This sequence encodes CASSEYFPGDGYTF.

The rearrangement uses TRBV7-2 and TRBJ2-5; 8 positions match TRBD2. CDR1 and CDR2 from the germline V gene are SGHTA and FQGNSA. The CDR3 runs to 14 residues. Unmatched junction bases numbered 3, after V lost 1 base and J lost 5 bases. The CDR3 DNA is TGTGCCAGCAGCTTAGGTAGCGGGGAGGAGACCCAGTACTTC. It codes for CASSLGSGEETQYF.

The chain recombines TRBV7-8 with TRBJ2-7, with D possibly matching TRBD2 (6 bases). V was clipped by 1 base and J by 6 bases, with 16 bases between them. The germline V gene has CDR1 SGHVS and CDR2 FQNEAQ. This CDR3 contains 15 residues. The CDR3 bases are TGTGCCAGCAGCTTAGTTGATCTAGCCGGGGGCGAGCAGTACTTC. Translated, it gives CASSLVDLAGGEQYF.

This chain joins TRBV27 and TRBJ2-1; 9 nucleotides match TRBD2. This CDR3 has 16 amino acids. Trimming took 3 bases from V and 8 from J; bases not matched to a gene: 11. CDR1 is MNHEY and CDR2 is SMNVEV in the germline V gene (reference sequence). CDR3 sequence: CASSFRIAGAAHEQFF. The CDR3 DNA is TGTGCCAGCAGTTTCCGAATAGCGGGAGCAGCCCATGAGCAGTTCTTC.

This clone has just a few counts. This CDR3 reads CASSRSQAGGYNEQFF. CDR3 nucleotide sequence: TGTGCCAGCAGCCGCTCTCAAGCGGGAGGGTACAATGAGCAGTTCTTC. This chain joins TRBV11-3 and TRBJ2-1; the match to TRBD2 covers 10 bases. The V and J ends lost 5 bases and 4 bases, in that order; junction bases with no gene match: 8. The CDR3 is 16 residues long. Germline CDR1 SGHNT, CDR2 YENEEA.

V is TRBV11-3 and J is TRBJ2-1, with D maybe TRBD1 (6 bases). Germline V gene lookup returns CDR1 SGHNT and CDR2 YENEEA. V lost 2 bases and J lost 6, with 26 bases in between. The CDR3 sequence is 19 residues long. Here the CDR3 DNA reads TGTGCCAGCAGCTTAAGGGGCACAGGGAGCTCCTTCGCTACCAATGAGCAGTTCTTC. It translates to CASSLRGTGSSFATNEQFF. The full variable domain, completed using reference TRBV11-3 and TRBJ2-1, is EAGVVQSPRYKIIEKKQPVAFWCNPISGHNTLYWYLQNLGQGPELLIRYENEEAVDDSQLPKDRFSAERLKGVDSTLKIQPAELGDSAVYLCASSLRGTGSSFATNEQFFGPGTRLTVL.

The rearrangement uses TRBV5-1 and TRBJ2-7; D may be TRBD2 (6 bases). The CDR3 extends over 15 amino acids. CDR1 is SGHRS, CDR2 YFSETQ, per germline. The V end lost 4 bases, the J end lost 7 bases, and 21 bases lay between the germline ends. The CDR3 region has the DNA TGCGCCAGCAGCCTTGGTACTAGCTTGACTGGGGAGCAGTACTTC. This gives the protein CASSLGTSLTGEQYF.

The V and J genes are TRBV7-2 and TRBJ2-7; 8 bases map to TRBD2. Germline CDR1 is SGHTA and CDR2 is FQGNSA. The CDR3 contains 15 residues. V gave up 5 bases and J gave up 7 bases; unmatched junction bases: 13. The chain's CDR3 is CASSPLAGGGYEQYF. CDR3 coding DNA: TGTGCCAGCAGCCCTCTCGCGGGAGGAGGGTATGAGCAGTACTTC.

The chain joins TRBV5-4 to TRBJ2-5; weak D call: TRBD1 (5 bases). Between the trimmed V and J ends, which lost 4 bases and 0 bases, there was a span of 10 bases. Germline V CDR1 and CDR2: SGHNT, YYREEE (reference sequence). The CDR3 length is 14 residues. The CDR3 DNA reads as TGTGCCAGCAGCCCTGGGGCAGACCAAGAGACCCAGTACTTC. It yields the protein CASSPGADQETQYF. Full variable domain (outside the CDR3, taken from reference TRBV5-4 and TRBJ2-5): ETGVTQSPTHLIKTRGQQVTLRCSSQSGHNTVSWYQQALGQGPQFIFQYYREEENGRGNFPPRFSGLQFPNYSSELNVNALELDDSALYLCASSPGADQETQYFGPGTRLLVL.

The J gene is TRBJ2-3, the V gene TRBV19, with 7 positions matching TRBD1. CDR1 is LNHDA, CDR2 SQIVND, per germline (reference sequence). This CDR3 spans 16 amino acids. V shed 3 bases, J shed 0 bases, and the junction held 6 bases outside the gene matches. The CDR3 is CASSMIGTASTDTQYF. DNA of the CDR3: TGTGCCAGTAGTATGATCGGGACAGCGAGCACAGATACGCAGTATTTT.

The rearrangement links TRBV5-1 to TRBJ1-2; 9 bases agree with TRBD1. CDR1 SGHRS and CDR2 YFSETQ come from the germline V gene. The CDR3 covers 15 residues. The V gene end was trimmed by 3 bases and the J gene end by 4 bases; junction bases not matched to a gene: 7. DNA of the CDR3: TGCGCCAGCAGCTCCTACAGGGGGCAGACCTATGGCTACACCTTC. This encodes CASSSYRGQTYGYTF.

The rearrangement uses TRBV28 and TRBJ2-1, with 9 bases fitting TRBD2. In germline, CDR1 is MDHEN, CDR2 SYDVKM. V was pared by 8 bases and J by 3 bases, with 11 bases of the junction left unmatched. The CDR3 contains 16 residues. The DNA of the CDR3 is TGTGCCAGCGGCTCCCCCGGGACTAGCAGCTACAATGAGCAGTTCTTC. This gives the protein CASGSPGTSSYNEQFF.